This paragraph covers one T cell receptor (beta chain) sequence. It has no known antigen specificity. No qualities accompany the bases; no much larger clone lies one base away. The data stem from a study of T cells in localized non-small cell lung cancer (dated by TCRdb to 2019 to 2021). In the study overall: Comparing tumors with uninvolved tumor-adjacent lungs, the study looked at the T cell repertoires of over 200 patients with early-stage NSCLC. All 240 or so NSCLC patients in the cohort were treatment-naive and had localized lung tumors that were resected. NSCLC patients had a mean age of around 70 years, and 120 to 150 were male and some 98 female. What the authors observed across the whole study: Uninvolved tumor-adjacent lung showed the highest T cell clonality, higher than tumor, which suggests more focused antigenic responses in the adjacent lung. Because multi-region sequencing of the tumors was not done, intratumor heterogeneity could not be ruled out. Since the design was exploratory, TCR variables were selected using unadjusted p-values with no false-discovery rate correction. Longer overall survival was associated with higher T cell density in blood, whereas shorter survival was associated with higher clonality in adjacent lung. A median of roughly 60 of the top 100 tumor clones were detected in paired uninvolved adjacent lung, and 25 to 35 of these tumor clones were also found among the top 100 clones of the paired uninvolved adjacent lung.

TCR beta CDR3 regions were sequenced from DNA using the immunoSEQ Assay. The paper's data handling went like this. T cell density was computed as TCR beta template counts normalized to usable DNA estimated by amplifying housekeeping genes. Richness was estimated with the preseqR package, extrapolating to 400,000 templates for PBMC samples and 120,000 templates for tissue samples. Clonality was calculated as one minus Pielou's evenness. Differential abundance testing on productive amino-acid clonotypes, with a minimum total count of 5 and an alpha of 0.1, was used to identify tissue-enriched TCRs. The Jaccard Index and the Morisita Overlap Index were used to measure repertoire overlap between compartments. GLIPH grouped TCR beta CDR3s together with public tetramer-defined viral CDR3s, and a viral motif had to include at least three viral sequences and show V-gene enrichment. Here the immuneACCESS table is served through TCRdb, limited to in-frame sequences with V and J called. Missing clones are a known gap in these copies; in checked studies unresolved V genes cover under half, and the rest lacks a known reason. V, J and clone size were drawn from that table, and D and trimming were deduced from the DNA. In this sample the table shows roughly 35,000 clones, over 80% of which occur a single time. Approximately 2.6% of the sample is taken by the ten largest.

At diagnosis, tumor, uninvolved tumor-adjacent lung and peripheral blood were collected and then preserved as a mix of FFPE and fresh-frozen material. For TCR repertoire profiling, blood samples were analyzed in the form of peripheral blood mononuclear cells. Germline trimming amounts to 0 bases on V and 4 bases on J, with 7 as the count of junction bases outside the gene matches. Spanning cysteine to phenylalanine, the CDR3 consists of 16 amino acids. This entry keeps only the CDR3 DNA: 48 bases, framed from base 1. The germline V gene encodes CDR1 MNHEY and CDR2 SVGAGI. The chain is encoded by TRBV6-5 joined to TRBJ2-7; 9 of the junction bases match TRBD2. This TCR was sampled from a woman aged 40 to 75 with stage I lung adenocarcinoma. This specimen was peripheral blood, taken before any cancer treatment. Read as DNA, the sequence is TGTGCCAGCAGTTACTCGGCGGGAGGGAGGTGGTACGAGCAGTACTTC. Its protein reads: CASSYSAGGRWYEQYF.